What follows is one TCR beta chain and its context. The sample is drawn from a study of blood T cell repertoires in COVID-19. Across the whole study: Sample material is recorded as cDNA or gDNA derived from T cells, B-cell-depleted T cells, or PBMCs.

How the authors handled the data: Estimated nucleated cell counts came from reference gene primer amplification. Clones were read by immunoSEQ multiplex PCR, and TCRdb kept only the in-frame ones, dropping some. V, J and clone size were drawn from that table, and D and trimming were deduced from the DNA. The sample lists 120,000 to 150,000 clones, approximately 84% seen once, with approximately 2.5% in the top ten. The clonotype was recovered from a human donor with acute or convalescent COVID-19. The donor label of this sample is uncertain. The source material was peripheral blood.

CDR3: CAWSMASHNSPLHF. DNA for the CDR3: TGTGCCTGGAGTATGGCTTCTCATAATTCACCCCTCCACTTT. The rearrangement uses TRBV30 and TRBJ1-6; D is ambiguous. In germline, CDR1 is GTSNPN, CDR2 SVGIG (reference sequence). The length of the CDR3 is 14 residues. The germline V and J ends were trimmed by 2 bases and 5 bases, with 10 bases remaining between them.